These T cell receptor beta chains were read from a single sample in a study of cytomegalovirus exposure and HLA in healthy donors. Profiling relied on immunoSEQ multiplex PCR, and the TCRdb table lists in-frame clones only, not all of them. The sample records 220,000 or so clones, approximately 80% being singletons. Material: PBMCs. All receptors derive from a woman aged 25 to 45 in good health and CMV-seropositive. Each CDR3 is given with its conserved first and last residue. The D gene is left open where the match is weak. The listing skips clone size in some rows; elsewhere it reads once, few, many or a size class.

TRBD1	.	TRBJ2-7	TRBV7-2	CASSQYRGYEQYF	TGTGCCAGCAGCCAATACAGGGGTTACGAGCAGTACTTC
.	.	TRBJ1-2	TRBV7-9	CASSLLTGRSSGYTF	TGTGCCAGCAGCTTACTAACAGGGCGCTCTAGTGGCTACACCTTC
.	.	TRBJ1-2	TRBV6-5	CASSRGYGYTF	TGTGCCAGCAGCCGGGGATATGGCTACACCTTC
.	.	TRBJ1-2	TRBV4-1	CASSQGQNYGYTF	TGCGCCAGCAGCCAAGGGCAAAACTATGGCTACACCTTC
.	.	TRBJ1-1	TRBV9	CASSAGQRNTEAFF	TGTGCCAGCAGCGCCGGACAGCGGAACACTGAAGCTTTCTTT
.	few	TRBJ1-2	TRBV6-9	CASSPRESNYGYTF	TGTGCCAGCAGTCCGAGGGAAAGCAACTATGGCTACACCTTC
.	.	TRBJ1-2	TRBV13	CASSLRGGYGYTF	TGTGCCAGCAGCTTAAGGGGAGGTTATGGCTACACCTTC
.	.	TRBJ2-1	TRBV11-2	CASSKGEVSSYNEQFF	TGTGCCAGCAGCAAGGGGGAAGTGAGCTCCTACAATGAGCAGTTCTTC
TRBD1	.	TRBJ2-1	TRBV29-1	CSVGGQGPYNEQFF	TGCAGCGTTGGGGGACAGGGTCCCTACAATGAGCAGTTCTTC
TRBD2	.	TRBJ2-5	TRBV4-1	CASSARDGRSGRAVETQYF	TGCGCCAGCAGCGCCCGGGACGGCCGCAGCGGGAGGGCCGTGGAGACCCAGTACTTC
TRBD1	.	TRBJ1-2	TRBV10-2	CASSEPGQGIGYTF	TGCGCCAGCAGTGAGCCGGGACAGGGGATCGGCTACACCTTC
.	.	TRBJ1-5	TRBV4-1	CASSQGRPGAQHF	TGCGCCAGCAGCCAAGGTCGGCCGGGGGCCCAGCATTTT
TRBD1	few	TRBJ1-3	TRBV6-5	CASSSPDRGGHTIYF	TGTGCCAGCAGTTCTCCGGACAGGGGTGGTCACACCATATATTTT
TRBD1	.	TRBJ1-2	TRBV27	CASSQGQGSGYTF	TGTGCCAGCAGTCAGGGACAGGGCTCTGGCTACACCTTC
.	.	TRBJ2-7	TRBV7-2	CASSLVDSYEQYF	TGTGCCAGCAGCTTAGTCGACTCCTACGAGCAGTACTTC
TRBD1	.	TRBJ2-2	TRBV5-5	CASSMGLDRAGTGELFF	TGTGCCAGCAGCATGGGGCTGGACAGGGCGGGCACCGGGGAGCTGTTTTTT
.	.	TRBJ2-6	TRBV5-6	CASSLRVSSGANVLTF	TGTGCCAGCAGCTTACGGGTCTCGTCTGGGGCCAACGTCCTGACTTTC
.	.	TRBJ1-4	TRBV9	CASSVGGKLFF	TGTGCCAGCAGCGTAGGAGGAAAACTGTTTTTT
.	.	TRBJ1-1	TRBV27	CASSYPGGLEAFF	TGTGCCAGCAGTTACCCGGGGGGTCTTGAAGCTTTCTTT
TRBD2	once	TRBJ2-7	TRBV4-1	CASSQDLGLASLEQYF	TGCGCCAGCAGCCAAGATCTGGGACTAGCGTCCCTCGAGCAGTACTTC
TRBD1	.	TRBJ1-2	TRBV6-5	CASSPGQGNYGYTF	TGTGCCAGCAGTCCGGGACAGGGTAACTATGGCTACACCTTC
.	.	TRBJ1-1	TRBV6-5	CASSLFGEGFGAFF	TGTGCCAGCAGTTTATTCGGAGAGGGTTTTGGAGCTTTCTTT
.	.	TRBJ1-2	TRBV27	CASSDFRDYGYTF	TGTGCCAGCAGTGATTTTAGGGACTATGGCTACACCTTC
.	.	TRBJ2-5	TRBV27	CASRPLSIGETQYF	TGTGCCAGCAGGCCGCTATCGATCGGGGAGACCCAGTACTTC